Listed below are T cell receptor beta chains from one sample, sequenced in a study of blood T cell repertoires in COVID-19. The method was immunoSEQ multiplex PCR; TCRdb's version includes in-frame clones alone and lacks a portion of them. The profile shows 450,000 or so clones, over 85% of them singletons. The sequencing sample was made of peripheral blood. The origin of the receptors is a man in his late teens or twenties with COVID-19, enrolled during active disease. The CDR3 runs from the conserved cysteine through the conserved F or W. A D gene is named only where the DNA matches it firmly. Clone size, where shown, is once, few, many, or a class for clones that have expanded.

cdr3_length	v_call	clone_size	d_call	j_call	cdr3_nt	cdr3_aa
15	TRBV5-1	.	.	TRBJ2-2	TGCGCCAGCAGCTTGGTAGGGCCGGGGGCCGGGGAGCTGTTTTTT	CASSLVGPGAGELFF
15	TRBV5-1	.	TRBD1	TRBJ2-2	TGCGCCAGCAGCTTGGCAGGGGGCGCGTCTGGGGAGCTGTTTTTT	CASSLAGGASGELFF
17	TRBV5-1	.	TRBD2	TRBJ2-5	TGCGCCAGCAGCACAGGAGCTAGCGGGGGTTTCCAAGAGACCCAGTACTTC	CASSTGASGGFQETQYF
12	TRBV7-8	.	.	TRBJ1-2	TGTGCCAGCAGCTTAGATAGCTATGGCTACACCTTC	CASSLDSYGYTF
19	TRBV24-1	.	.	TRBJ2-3	TGTGCCACCAGTGATTTTGGGGCAAAGCTCAACCAGCGCGCAGATACGCAGTATTTT	CATSDFGAKLNQRADTQYF
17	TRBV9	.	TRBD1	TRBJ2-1	TGTGCCAGCAGCGTAGTGGGGACAGGGTTTTCCTACAATGAGCAGTTCTTC	CASSVVGTGFSYNEQFF
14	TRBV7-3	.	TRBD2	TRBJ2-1	TGTGCCAGCAGTGAGCTAGCGGGAGAACGAGAGCAGTTCTTC	CASSELAGEREQFF
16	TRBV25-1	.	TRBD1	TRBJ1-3	TGTGCCAGCAGCATAGCCGGGACAGGTCTCCGAAACACCATATATTTT	CASSIAGTGLRNTIYF
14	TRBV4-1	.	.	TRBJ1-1	TGCGCCAGCAGCCAAAACTGGCGGGACACTGAAGCTTTCTTT	CASSQNWRDTEAFF
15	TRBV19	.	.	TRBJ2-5	TGTGCCAGTAGTCCCAGCGGGCCTAACCAAGAGACCCAGTACTTC	CASSPSGPNQETQYF
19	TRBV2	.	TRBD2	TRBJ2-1	TGTGCCAGCAGTGGGTCATCGGGAGGTCTCCCAGACGGAAACAATGAGCAGTTCTTC	CASSGSSGGLPDGNNEQFF
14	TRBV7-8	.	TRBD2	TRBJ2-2	TGTGCCAGCAGCTTAGTAGCGGGGGGCGGGGAGCTGTTTTTT	CASSLVAGGGELFF
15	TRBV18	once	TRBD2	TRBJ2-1	TGTGCCAGCTCACCAGCGGGAGGAAGGATCAATGAGCAGTTCTTC	CASSPAGGRINEQFF
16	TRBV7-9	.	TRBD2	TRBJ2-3	TGTGCCAGCGGTAGGGGGATAGCGGGAGGGCCGGACCCACAGTATTTT	CASGRGIAGGPDPQYF
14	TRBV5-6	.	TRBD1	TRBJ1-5	TGTGCCAGCAGTGGACAGGGATCGGAACAGCCCCAGCATTTT	CASSGQGSEQPQHF
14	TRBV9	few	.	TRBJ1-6	TGTGCCAGCAGCCTAGACAGGAATAATTCACCCCTCCACTTT	CASSLDRNNSPLHF
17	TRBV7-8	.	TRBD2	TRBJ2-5	TGTGCCAGCAGCTTAGTGGCTAGCGGGAGGATAAAAGAGACCCAGTACTTC	CASSLVASGRIKETQYF
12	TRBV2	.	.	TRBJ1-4	TGTGCCAGCAGTGAGCGGACAGAAAAACTGTTTTTT	CASSERTEKLFF
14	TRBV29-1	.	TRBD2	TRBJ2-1	TGCAGCGTTCCGGGACTAGCAGATTACAATGAGCAGTTCTTC	CSVPGLADYNEQFF
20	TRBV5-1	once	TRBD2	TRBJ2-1	TGCGCCAGCAGCTTGACGGGACTAGCGGGGGGTCATCCCTCCTACAATGAGCAGTTCTTC	CASSLTGLAGGHPSYNEQFF
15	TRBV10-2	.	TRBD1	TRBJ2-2	TGCGCCACCCGGACAGGGGGCCTGGGCACCGGGGAGCTGTTTTTT	CATRTGGLGTGELFF
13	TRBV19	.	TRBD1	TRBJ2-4	TGTGCCACCAGGGGACAGGGAGGTCACATTCAGTACTTC	CATRGQGGHIQYF